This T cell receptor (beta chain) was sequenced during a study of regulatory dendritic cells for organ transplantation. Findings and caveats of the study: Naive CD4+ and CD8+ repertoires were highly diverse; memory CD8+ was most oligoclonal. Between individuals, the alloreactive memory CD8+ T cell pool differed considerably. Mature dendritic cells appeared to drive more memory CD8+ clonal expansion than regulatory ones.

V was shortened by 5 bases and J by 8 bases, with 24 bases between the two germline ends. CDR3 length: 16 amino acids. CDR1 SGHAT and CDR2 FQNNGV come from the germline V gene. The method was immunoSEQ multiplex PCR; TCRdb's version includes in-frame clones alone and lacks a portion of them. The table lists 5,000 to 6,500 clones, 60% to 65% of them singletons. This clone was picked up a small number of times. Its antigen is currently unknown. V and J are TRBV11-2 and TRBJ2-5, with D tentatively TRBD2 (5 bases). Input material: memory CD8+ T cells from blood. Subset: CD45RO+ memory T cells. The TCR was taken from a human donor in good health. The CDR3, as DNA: TGTGCCAGCAGCCCATCGGACTCCGTCGGAGCGGATACCCAGTACTTC. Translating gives CASSPSDSVGADTQYF.